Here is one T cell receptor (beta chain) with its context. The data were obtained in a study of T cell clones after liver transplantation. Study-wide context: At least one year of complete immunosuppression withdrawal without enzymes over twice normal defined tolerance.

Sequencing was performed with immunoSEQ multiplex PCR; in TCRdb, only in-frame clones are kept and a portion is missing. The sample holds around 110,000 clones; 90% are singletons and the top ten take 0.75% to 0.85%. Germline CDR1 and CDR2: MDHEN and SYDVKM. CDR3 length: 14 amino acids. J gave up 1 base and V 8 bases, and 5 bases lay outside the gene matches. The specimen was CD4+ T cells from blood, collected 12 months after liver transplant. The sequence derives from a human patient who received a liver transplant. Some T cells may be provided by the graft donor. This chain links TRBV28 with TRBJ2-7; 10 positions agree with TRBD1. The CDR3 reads CASVRTGGSYEQYF. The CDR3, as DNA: TGTGCCAGCGTTCGGACAGGGGGATCCTACGAGCAGTACTTC.